This T cell receptor (beta chain) was found in a study of cytomegalovirus exposure and HLA in healthy donors. The overall study: The platform used for the roughly 110 validation repertoires matched that of the approximately 640 first-cohort repertoires, a later analysis reported.

A word on this clone: No antigen is known for it.

Clones were read by immunoSEQ multiplex PCR, and TCRdb kept only the in-frame ones, dropping some. The sample lists roughly 150,000 clones, about nine tenths occurring once. Study outcomes and limitations: The classifier, whose performance was assessed in both the original and validation cohorts, reportedly diagnosed cytomegalovirus status with high specificity and sensitivity.

The germline V gene encodes CDR1 LNHDA and CDR2 SQIVND (reference sequence). The length of the CDR3 is 13 residues. V lost 9 bases to trimming and J lost 6 bases; unmatched junction nucleotides: 6. It was the roughly 110-subject validation cohort, separate from the roughly 700-subject first cohort, to which the donors belonged. This TCR derives from a woman younger than 35 in good health and CMV-seropositive. This chain connects TRBV19 to TRBJ1-5; 9 nucleotides match TRBD1. What was sequenced was PBMCs. DNA of the CDR3: TGTGCCAGCAAGGGACAGGGTGTTCAGCCCCAGCATTTT. Translating gives CASKGQGVQPQHF.